This TCR beta chain was identified in a study of immune characterization of retroperitoneal liposarcoma. CDR3 size: 15 residues. Germline assignment: CDR1 MGHRA and CDR2 YSYEKL. The V gene lost 0 bases and the J gene lost 0 bases, with 8 bases spanning the gap. One entry per CDR3 protein results from TCRdb running MiXCR on the PCR reads. The table includes around 8,000 distinct CDR3 sequences, less than 30% detected once. Sequenced sample: blood. This TCR was recovered from a male donor with retroperitoneal liposarcoma. The chain recombines TRBV4-1 with TRBJ1-1; the D is unclear. In nucleotides, the CDR3 is TGCGCCAGCAGCCAAGAGGCGGTTATGAACACTGAAGCTTTCTTT. Translation: CASSQEAVMNTEAFF.